The T cell receptor (beta chain) under discussion was sequenced for a study of PD-1 blockade in classical Hodgkin lymphoma. Overall study findings and caveats: When nivolumab was started under 1 year after ASCT, patients were excluded.

Clones were read by immunoSEQ multiplex PCR, and TCRdb kept only the in-frame ones, dropping some. Of tens of thousands of clones in the sample, 85% to 90% were seen once. All patients relapsed after autologous stem cell transplantation, and brentuximab vedotin exposure varied. As concerns this clone: Its target is unknown.

This specimen was peripheral blood mononuclear cells (PBMCs), taken at baseline. The TCR comes from a human donor with classical Hodgkin lymphoma.

The CDR3 spells CASSLSNDRGRGYTF. The DNA for the CDR3 is TGTGCCAGCAGTTTATCGAACGACAGGGGTAGAGGCTACACCTTC. The chain joins TRBV27 to TRBJ1-2; the match to TRBD1 covers 8 bases. The germline V gene has CDR1 MNHEY and CDR2 SMNVEV (reference sequence). Trimming at V came to 0 bases and at J to 8 bases, leaving 8 bases not matched to a gene. The CDR3 consists of 15 residues.